The next 10 T cell receptor beta chains were all read from a single sample in a study of T cell repertoires in cytomegalovirus infection. One entry per CDR3 protein, called by TCRdb with MiXCR from the reads. Among around 530,000 distinct CDR3 sequences listed, 15% to 20% were seen once. The sequenced material came from CD8+ T cells from PBMCs. The receptor source for this set is a human donor in good health (CMV status not recorded). Some clones in this sample may be carry-over from other donors' samples.

The table lists this clonotype with a few counts. The J gene is TRBJ2-5, the V gene TRBV10-3; D is ambiguous. This CDR3 contains 12 residues. Deletions cut 0 bases from V and 5 bases from J, with 4 bases between. In germline, CDR1 is ENHRY, CDR2 SYGVKD. DNA for the CDR3: TGTGCCATCAGTGAGTCGTTGGAGACCCAGTACTTC. Its protein is CAISESLETQYF.

The rearrangement links TRBV3-1 to TRBJ2-7; D is ambiguous. V was cut by 7 bases and J by 1 base, with 14 bases left in between. The CDR3 runs 14 residues. Germline CDR1 is LGHDT and CDR2 is YNNKEL (reference sequence). CDR3 in amino acids: CASTPLRGSYEQYF. CDR3 nucleotide sequence: TGTGCCAGCACCCCCTTAAGAGGATCCTACGAGCAGTACTTC.

Ten or more counts support this clonotype. The rearrangement links TRBV10-3 to TRBJ1-1; no clear D. With 10 bases removed from V and 5 bases from J, the gap between germline ends came to 14 bases. CDR3 length: 12 amino acids. Germline V lookup: CDR1 ENHRY, CDR2 SYGVKD. CDR3 DNA: TGTGCCAACTCATCCACGGGTACTGAAGCTTTCTTT. It yields the protein CANSSTGTEAFF.

This clonotype was observed many times. The chain employs TRBV6-5 and TRBJ2-2; TRBD1 matches 8 bases. This CDR3 region has 16 residues. Germline V gene sequence: CDR1 MNHEY, CDR2 SVGAGI. J gave up 5 bases and V 5 bases, and 10 bases lay outside the gene matches. CDR3 loop: CASSPWTGPRTGELFF. For the CDR3, the DNA is TGTGCCAGCAGTCCCTGGACAGGGCCGAGAACCGGGGAGCTGTTTTTT.

The chain joins TRBV3-1 to TRBJ1-1; D is uncertain. V was cut by 7 bases and J by 3 bases, with 24 bases left in between. The CDR3 is 17 amino acids. From germline, CDR1 is LGHDT and CDR2 YNNKEL (reference sequence). CDR3 coding DNA: TGTGCCAGCACCCCAAGACTCGCAGGCCCCGGGTACACTGAAGCTTTCTTT. It codes for CASTPRLAGPGYTEAFF. The full variable domain, rest sourced from reference TRBV3-1 and TRBJ1-1, is DTAVSQTPKYLVTQMGNDKSIKCEQNLGHDTMYWYKQDSKKFLKIMFSYNNKELIINETVPNRFSPKSPDKAHLNLHINSLELGDSAVYFCASTPRLAGPGYTEAFFGQGTRLTVV.

In the case of this clonotype: A read error is possible here, since a much larger clone lies one base away. The genes are TRBV5-6 and TRBJ1-5; the D is unclear. The germline V gene encodes CDR1 SGHDT and CDR2 YYEEEE. This CDR3 spans 17 amino acids. CDR3 region: CAGSLGPEGLSNQPQHF. The CDR3 nucleotides read TGTGCCGGCAGCTTGGGTCCCGAGGGATTGAGCAATCAGCCCCAGCATTTT.

This clonotype appeared a single time. The chain recombines TRBV5-5 with TRBJ2-1, with D uncertain. The CDR3 is 15 residues long. V was cut by 0 bases and J by 1 base, with 8 bases left in between. Germline lookup yields CDR1 SGHKS and CDR2 YYEKEE (reference sequence). The DNA for the CDR3 is TGTGCCAGCAGCTTGGTTCAGGCGTCCTACAATGAGCAGTTCTTC. It encodes CASSLVQASYNEQFF.

This clonotype was recorded a few times. The gene calls are TRBV4-1 and TRBJ2-2; TRBD1 or TRBD2 may be the D gene (5 bases each). The CDR3 spans 16 residues. Trimming shortened V by 4 bases and J by 0 bases, and 12 bases separated the two germline ends. CDR1 is MGHRA and CDR2 is YSYEKL in the germline V gene. For the CDR3, the DNA is TGCGCCAGCAGCCTGAGGGGCCAGTCGAACACCGGGGAGCTGTTTTTT. Translated: CASSLRGQSNTGELFF.

The chain combines TRBV5-4 with TRBJ1-6; possibly TRBD1 for D (6 bases). Germline V gene data show CDR1 as SGHNT and CDR2 as YYREEE (reference sequence). V lost 2 bases to trimming and J lost 6 bases, with 27 bases between them. This CDR3 has 20 amino acids. The CDR3 loop is CASSLTPNMGGAFSNSPLHF. The CDR3 coding sequence is TGTGCCAGCAGCTTAACCCCCAATATGGGGGGGGCTTTTAGTAATTCACCCCTCCACTTT.

V and J are TRBV12-5 and TRBJ2-3, with D unclear. Germline V gene sequence: CDR1 LGHNT, CDR2 FRNRAP. The V gene lost 7 bases and the J gene lost 7 bases, with 9 bases spanning the gap. The CDR3 loop spans 11 amino acids. Written as DNA, the CDR3 is TGTGCTAGTGCTTCGCCAAATACGCAGTATTTT. It specifies CASASPNTQYF.